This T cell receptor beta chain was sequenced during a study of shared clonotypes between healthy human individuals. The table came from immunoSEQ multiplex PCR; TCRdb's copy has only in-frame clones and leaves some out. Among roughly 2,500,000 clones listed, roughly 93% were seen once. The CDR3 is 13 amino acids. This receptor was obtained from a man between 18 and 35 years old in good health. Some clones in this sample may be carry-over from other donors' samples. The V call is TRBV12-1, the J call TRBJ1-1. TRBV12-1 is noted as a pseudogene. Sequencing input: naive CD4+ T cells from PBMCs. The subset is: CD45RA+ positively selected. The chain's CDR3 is CASSSKRRTEAFF. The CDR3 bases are TGTGCCAGCAGCTCCAAGAGGAGGACTGAAGCTTTCTTT.